This entry features one T cell receptor beta chain sequence. Its antigen is unknown. These data come from a study of cytomegalovirus exposure and HLA in healthy donors. Points from the study as a whole: Many donors carried some public TCRs, although rarity characterized most TCR sequences.

Losses at the gene ends were 3 bases for V and 4 bases for J; bases not matched to a gene: 3. The CDR3 sequence is 14 residues long. The germline gives CDR1 KGHSH, CDR2 LQKENI. The PCR contained 60 Vbeta and 13 Jbeta primers. This table comes from immunoSEQ multiplex PCR, and its TCRdb copy is limited to in-frame clones, with some not included. The sample records some 150,000 clones, 60% to 80% being singletons. The chain couples TRBV18 to TRBJ2-3; 8 nucleotides align to TRBD1. This TCR was recovered from a man aged 40-49 years in good health and CMV-seronegative. Sequencing was done on a sample of PBMCs. The DNA of the CDR3 is TGTGCCAGCTCACCCAAGACAGGGGCAGATACGCAGTATTTT. It translates to CASSPKTGADTQYF. Using reference TRBV18 and TRBJ2-3 for the parts outside the CDR3, the full variable domain is NAGVMQNPRHLVRRRGQEARLRCSPMKGHSHVYWYRQLPEEGLKFMVYLQKENIIDESGMPKERFSAEFPKEGPSILRIQQVVRGDSAAYFCASSPKTGADTQYFGPGTRLTVL.